A single sample is the source of the 8 T cell receptor beta chains below, sequenced in a study of T-cell memory formation after mild COVID-19. TCRdb used MiXCR to reprocess the 5' RACE reads, holding one entry per CDR3 protein. The sample shows over 350,000 distinct CDR3 sequences, more than 20% of them seen only once. Sequencing was carried out using PBMCs or a T cell subset sorted from them (not recorded which). The receptor set was obtained from an adult woman who had mild COVID-19 (a few samples of this study predate the infection). Cell type and time point are not known.

This chain joins TRBV24-1 and TRBJ1-2; D call uncertain. V was cut by 2 bases and J by 0 bases, with 12 bases left in between. Germline V gives CDR1 KGHDR, CDR2 SFDVKD. This CDR3 region has 16 residues. The CDR3 DNA is TGTGCCACCAGTGATTCTCGAGAGCTTCCTAACTATGGCTACACCTTC. It translates to CATSDSRELPNYGYTF.

This chain uses TRBV9 with TRBJ1-5; D is possibly TRBD1 (6 bases). The CDR3 covers 16 residues. The germline V gene encodes CDR1 SGDLS and CDR2 YYNGEE. V lost 2 bases, J lost 7 bases, and 19 bases lay in between. CDR3 sequence (DNA): TGTGCCAGCAGCGTGGGGGTGGGGGCATCCGGGCAGCCCCAGCATTTT. It yields the protein CASSVGVGASGQPQHF. Supplemented by reference TRBV9 and TRBJ1-5, the full variable domain reads DSGVTQTPKHLITATGQRVTLRCSPRSGDLSVYWYQQSLDQGLQFLIQYYNGEERAKGNILERFSAQQFPDLHSELNLSSLELGDSALYFCASSVGVGASGQPQHFGDGTRLSIL.

The sample holds many counts of this clonotype. This chain links TRBV3-1 with TRBJ2-7; 8 bases are a match to TRBD1. The V segment lost 0 bases and the J segment 4 bases; nucleotides outside the gene matches: 8. Per germline, CDR1 LGHDT and CDR2 YNNKEL (reference sequence). The CDR3 loop spans 16 amino acids. The CDR3 DNA is TGTGCCAGCAGCCAAGATATGTCAGGGGGCTTGTACGAGCAGTACTTC. Its protein is CASSQDMSGGLYEQYF.

This rearrangement joins TRBV12-3 or TRBV12-4 to TRBJ2-4; maybe TRBD1 (6 bases). Trimming cost V 2 bases and J 8 bases, with 10 bases left between them. The CDR3 covers 13 residues. CDR3 in amino acids: CASSLRQGHIQYF. The CDR3 bases are TGTGCCAGCAGTTTAAGGCAGGGGCACATTCAGTACTTC.

The V call is TRBV4-2, the J call TRBJ2-7; tentative D call: TRBD2 (5 bases). V lost 0 bases, J lost 9 bases, and 12 bases lay in between. Germline V gives CDR1 LGHNA, CDR2 YNFKEQ. CDR3 length: 13 residues. The CDR3 sequence: CASSQESGYGQYF. In DNA, the CDR3 is TGTGCCAGCAGCCAAGAGTCGGGGTATGGGCAGTACTTC.

The rearrangement uses TRBV12-3 or TRBV12-4 and TRBJ1-1; no clear D. The CDR3 runs to 11 residues. Trimming took off 6 bases at V and 3 bases at J, with 5 bases between the two ends. In DNA form, the CDR3 reads TGTGCCAGCAGCGCTTACACTGAAGCTTTCTTT. The encoded protein is CASSAYTEAFF.

This clonotype has just a few counts. This chain joins TRBV5-1 and TRBJ2-5; 11 bases agree with TRBD1. This CDR3 comprises 15 residues. Germline CDR1 is SGHRS and CDR2 is YFSETQ. Trimming removed 3 bases from V and 4 bases from J; junction bases left unmatched: 5. The CDR3 DNA is TGCGCCAGCAGCTCCGGACAGGGGGCACTAGAGACCCAGTACTTC. Translated: CASSSGQGALETQYF.

The rearrangement links TRBV5-4 to TRBJ1-1; D is uncertain. Germline CDR1 is SGHNT and CDR2 is YYREEE (reference sequence). CDR3 length: 17 residues. Trimming removed 2 bases from V and 0 bases from J, with 17 bases in between. The DNA of the CDR3 is TGTGCCAGCAGCTTAGATCTCCAGGCGCCTATGAACACTGAAGCTTTCTTT. Its translation is CASSLDLQAPMNTEAFF.